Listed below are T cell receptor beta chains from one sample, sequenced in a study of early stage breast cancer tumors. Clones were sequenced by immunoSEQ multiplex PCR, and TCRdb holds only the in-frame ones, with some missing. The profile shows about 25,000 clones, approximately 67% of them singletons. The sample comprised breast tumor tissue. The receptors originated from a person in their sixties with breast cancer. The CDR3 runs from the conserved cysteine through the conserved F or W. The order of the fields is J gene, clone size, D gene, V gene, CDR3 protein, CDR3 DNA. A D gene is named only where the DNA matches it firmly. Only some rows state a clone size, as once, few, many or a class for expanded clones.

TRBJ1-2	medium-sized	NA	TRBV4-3	CASSQDERSAGYTF	TGCGCCAGCAGCCAAGATGAGAGGTCCGCTGGCTACACCTTC
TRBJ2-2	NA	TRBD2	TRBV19	CASSPSGRAKTGELFF	TGTGCCAGTAGTCCTAGCGGGAGGGCCAAGACCGGGGAGCTGTTTTTT
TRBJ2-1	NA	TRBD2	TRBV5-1	CASSLGTSGTEQFF	TGCGCCAGCAGCTTGGGGACTAGCGGTACTGAGCAGTTCTTC
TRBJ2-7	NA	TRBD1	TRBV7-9	CASSFSDRPIYEQYF	TGTGCCAGCAGTTTCTCGGACAGGCCGATCTACGAGCAGTACTTC
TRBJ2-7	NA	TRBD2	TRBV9	CASSVVGLAGTEQYF	TGTGCCAGCAGCGTAGTAGGTCTAGCGGGAACCGAGCAGTACTTC
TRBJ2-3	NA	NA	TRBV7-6	CASSLGFAGGLSTDTQYF	TGTGCCAGCAGCTTAGGGTTTGCCGGGGGGCTTAGCACAGATACGCAGTATTTT
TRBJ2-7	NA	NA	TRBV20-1	CSATGDSRQYF	TGCAGTGCTACGGGGGACTCCCGGCAGTACTTC
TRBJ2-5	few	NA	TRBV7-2	CASSAQAGETQYF	TGTGCCAGCAGCGCGCAGGCAGGAGAGACCCAGTACTTC
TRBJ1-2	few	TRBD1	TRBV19	CASTSWDRGPFSYGYTF	TGTGCCAGTACCTCTTGGGACAGGGGACCTTTCTCCTATGGCTACACCTTC
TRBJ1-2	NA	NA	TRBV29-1	CSVEDPGGRGRSYTF	TGCAGCGTTGAAGACCCCGGGGGGAGGGGCAGGAGCTACACCTTC
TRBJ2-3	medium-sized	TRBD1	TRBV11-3	CASSLAGQGSDTQYF	TGTGCCAGCAGCTTAGCAGGACAGGGATCAGATACGCAGTATTTT
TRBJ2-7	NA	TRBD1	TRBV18	CASSSRQGISYEQYF	TGTGCCAGCTCGTCCCGACAGGGAATTTCCTACGAGCAGTACTTC